The 9 T cell receptor beta chains listed next were all sequenced from one sample in a study of blood T cell repertoires in COVID-19. Assay used: immunoSEQ multiplex PCR; TCRdb lists only in-frame clones, some missing. The sample has 80,000 to 100,000 clones, 90% to 95% seen once. Material: peripheral blood. These receptors came from a human donor with active COVID-19. The donor label of this sample is uncertain.

The chain couples TRBV19 to TRBJ1-5; 9 nucleotides match TRBD1. This CDR3 spans 15 amino acids. V gave up 6 bases and J gave up 2 bases; unmatched junction bases: 5. CDR1 is LNHDA and CDR2 is SQIVND in the germline V gene (reference sequence). CDR3 region: CASSGQGMGNQPQHF. The DNA of the CDR3 is TGTGCCAGTAGCGGACAGGGGATGGGCAATCAGCCCCAGCATTTT.

The rearrangement joins TRBV4-2 to TRBJ2-1; possible D gene TRBD1, 6 bases. Germline CDR1 and CDR2: LGHNA and YNFKEQ. The ends were cut back, 0 bases at V and 6 bases at J, with 9 bases in the middle. This CDR3 region has 14 residues. CDR3 residues: CASSQDPRGNEQFF. DNA of the CDR3: TGTGCCAGCAGCCAAGATCCCAGGGGCAATGAGCAGTTCTTC.

The J gene is TRBJ2-5, the V gene TRBV14; no firm D call. Trimming left V 0 bases short and J 5 bases short, with 4 bases between. In germline, CDR1 is SGHDN, CDR2 FVKESK. The CDR3 extends over 12 amino acids. CDR3 residues: CASSQDGETQYF. CDR3 DNA sequence: TGTGCCAGCAGCCAAGATGGCGAGACCCAGTACTTC.

Here the CDR3 reads CASSSGLGQPQHF. The DNA for the CDR3 is TGCGCCAGCAGCTCGGGATTAGGGCAGCCCCAGCATTTT. V is TRBV4-3 and J is TRBJ1-5; D gene uncertain. This CDR3 spans 13 amino acids. V lost 5 bases, J lost 7 bases, and 12 bases lay in between. CDR1 and CDR2 (germline): LGHNA, YSLEER.

CDR3 sequence: CAGHAKGDEQYF. CDR3 DNA: TGTGCCGGCCATGCAAAGGGGGACGAGCAGTACTTC. This chain connects TRBV2 to TRBJ2-7; the D gene is possibly TRBD1 (6 bases). Germline V CDR1 and CDR2: SNHLY, FYNNEI. The CDR3 runs 12 residues. Trimming shortened V by 11 bases and J by 5 bases, and 16 bases separated the two germline ends.

V usage is TRBV28 and J usage is TRBJ1-2; D is unresolved. The CDR3 has 16 amino acids. Germline V CDR1 and CDR2: MDHEN, SYDVKM. V was clipped by 3 bases and J by 0 bases, with 14 bases between them. CDR3 DNA sequence: TGTGCCAGCAGTTTGGGCGAGGGCGGCCCTAACTATGGCTACACCTTC. Protein sequence: CASSLGEGGPNYGYTF.

V usage is TRBV23-1 and J usage is TRBJ1-5; the match to TRBD1 covers 8 bases. TRBV23-1 is noted as an ORF with a role that remains uncertain. This CDR3 is 15 amino acids long. V trimming: 5 bases; J trimming: 7 bases; junction bases outside the gene matches: 10. This chain's CDR3 is CASSARTGQGQPQHF. CDR3 DNA sequence: TGCGCCAGCAGTGCCCGGACAGGGCAGGGGCAGCCCCAGCATTTT.

V gene TRBV5-4 combines with J gene TRBJ2-1; possibly TRBD1 for D (5 bases). The CDR3 length is 15 residues. Germline loops: CDR1 SGHNT, CDR2 YYREEE (reference sequence). V was pared by 0 bases and J by 6 bases, with 13 bases between. The CDR3 sequence: CASSLDRTNFNEQFF. The DNA of the CDR3 is TGTGCCAGCAGCTTGGACAGGACGAATTTCAATGAGCAGTTCTTC.

V is TRBV5-1 and J is TRBJ2-7, with a possible D match to TRBD2 (6 bases). This CDR3 has 12 residues. CDR1 and CDR2 (germline): SGHRS, YFSETQ. The V end was cut by 4 bases, the J end by 5 bases, with 10 bases between. Here the CDR3 reads CASSVRGDEQYF. The CDR3 region has the DNA TGCGCCAGCAGCGTCCGCGGGGACGAGCAGTACTTC.